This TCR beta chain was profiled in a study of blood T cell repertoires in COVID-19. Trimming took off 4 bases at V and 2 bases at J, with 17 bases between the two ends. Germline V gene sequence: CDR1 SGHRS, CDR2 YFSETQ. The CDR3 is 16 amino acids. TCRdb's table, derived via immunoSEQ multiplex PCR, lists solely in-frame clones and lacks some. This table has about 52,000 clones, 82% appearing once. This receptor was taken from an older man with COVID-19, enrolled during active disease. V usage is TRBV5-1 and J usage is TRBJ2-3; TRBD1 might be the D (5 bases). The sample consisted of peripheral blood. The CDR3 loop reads CASSVQGPRPTDTQYF. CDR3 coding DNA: TGCGCCAGCAGCGTTCAGGGCCCGAGGCCCACAGATACGCAGTATTTT.